This T cell receptor (beta chain) emerged from a study of shared clonotypes between healthy human individuals. Only in-frame clones appear in the TCRdb table, and some are missing; sequencing was by immunoSEQ multiplex PCR. Counted here are about 1 million clones, about 80% occurring once; the ten biggest clones make up approximately 1.5%. The sequence derives from a man aged 18 to 30 in good health. The sequenced sample consisted of memory CD4+ T cells sorted from blood. Specified subset: CD45RA-negative fraction.

CDR3: CASDRAYEQYF. CDR3 nucleotide sequence: TGTGCCAGTGACAGAGCCTACGAGCAGTACTTC. The chain couples TRBV2 to TRBJ2-7; the D gene is possibly TRBD1 (5 bases). V gave up 9 bases and J gave up 2 bases, with 8 bases separating them. Germline assignment: CDR1 SNHLY and CDR2 FYNNEI. The CDR3 is 11 residues long.